This T cell receptor (beta chain) was sequenced for a study of pediatric ulcerative colitis. Libraries were prepared by immunoSEQ multiplex PCR; TCRdb keeps only in-frame clonotypes and omits some of them. The table lists 36,000 or so clones, around 73% of them singletons, with 0.7% to 0.95% in the top ten. One to two pinch biopsies were taken from the rectum during colonoscopy. The CDR3 covers 14 residues. Germline V CDR1 and CDR2: SGHAT, FQNNGV. The V end lost 0 bases, the J end lost 3 bases, and 9 bases lay between the germline ends. Sequenced: gut tissue. The chain joins TRBV11-2 to TRBJ2-7; D might be TRBD1 or TRBD2, each matching 5 bases. The sequence derives from a boy between 10 and 17 years old with moderate ulcerative colitis. CDR3 sequence (DNA): TGTGCCAGCAGCTTAGATAGGGACGTCTACGAGCAGTACTTC. Encoded protein: CASSLDRDVYEQYF.